A single sample gave rise to the 12 T cell receptor beta chains below, sequenced in a study of breast tumors, draining lymph nodes, adjacent tissues. TCRdb recomputed calls from the multiplex PCR reads with MiXCR, one row per CDR3 protein. The table includes about 180,000 distinct CDR3 sequences, about 33% detected once. Breast cancer patients provided tissue from their axillary draining lymph nodes. Sequenced sample: axillary lymph node tissue. The receptors here all came from a female donor with breast cancer. Some clones in this sample may be carry-over from other donors' samples.

As for this clonotype: One end of the junction is discordant with germline, which a read error may explain. The chain joins TRBV7-9 to TRBJ2-7; D is possibly TRBD2 (5 bases). Germline-derived CDR1 and CDR2 are SEHNR and FQNEAQ (reference sequence). The CDR3 extends over 11 amino acids. CDR3 protein: CASGFPGEQYF. CDR3 coding DNA: TGTGCCAGCGGCTTCCCGGGGGAGCAGTACTTC.

This clonotype was detected many times. This sequence joins TRBV11-2 and TRBJ2-5; D tentatively fits TRBD1 or TRBD2 (5 bases each). Germline CDR1 reads SGHAT; CDR2 reads FQNNGV. The CDR3 has 14 amino acids. The V end was cut by 10 bases, the J end by 0 bases, with 15 bases between. The CDR3: CATRGWGYQETQYF. CDR3 sequence (DNA): TGTGCCACCAGAGGGTGGGGGTACCAAGAGACCCAGTACTTC.

The rearrangement links TRBV12-3 or TRBV12-4 to TRBJ1-5; D is possibly TRBD1 (5 bases). V lost 3 bases and J 7 bases, leaving 16 bases between the germline ends. CDR3 length equals 15 residues. Here the CDR3 reads CASSLGTPYEQPQHF. The CDR3 DNA sequence: TGTGCCAGCAGTTTGGGGACCCCTTACGAGCAGCCCCAGCATTTT.

The CDR3 sequence is CASSETRSSGREQYF. The CDR3 DNA follows: TGTGCCAGCAGCGAAACCCGGTCGTCGGGGAGGGAGCAGTACTTC. The chain carries TRBV7-2 and TRBJ2-7; D is possibly TRBD2 (6 bases). Trimming cost V 5 bases and J 7 bases, with 21 bases left between them. This CDR3 is built from 15 residues. Germline CDR1 SGHTA, CDR2 FQGNSA.

This clonotype showed up many times. The V call is TRBV7-9, the J call TRBJ2-1; 7 bases map to TRBD2. V dropped 5 bases and J dropped 3; count of bases not matched to a gene: 10. This CDR3 comprises 16 residues. Germline V lookup: CDR1 SEHNR, CDR2 FQNEAQ (reference sequence). CDR3 DNA sequence: TGTGCCAGCAGCCCCCAGGGTCTAGCGGACTACAATGAGCAGTTCTTC. Translated, it gives CASSPQGLADYNEQFF. Using reference TRBV7-9 and TRBJ2-1 for the parts outside the CDR3, the full variable domain is DTGVSQNPRHKITKRGQNVTFRCDPISEHNRLYWYRQTLGQGPEFLTYFQNEAQLEKSRLLSDRFSAERPKGSFSTLEIQRTEQGDSAMYLCASSPQGLADYNEQFFGPGTRLTVL.

This clonotype was seen ten or more times. The chain couples TRBV7-9 to TRBJ1-3; 9 bases map to TRBD1. The V gene's germline CDR1 is SEHNR and CDR2 FQNEAQ (reference sequence). The length of the CDR3 is 15 residues. V lost 4 bases and J lost 0; bases outside the gene matches: 1. CDR3 nucleotides: TGTGCCAGCAGCTCGGACAGGGGCTCTGGAAACACCATATATTTT. Translating gives CASSSDRGSGNTIYF. Based on the CDR3 plus reference TRBV7-9 and TRBJ1-3, the full variable domain is DTGVSQNPRHKITKRGQNVTFRCDPISEHNRLYWYRQTLGQGPEFLTYFQNEAQLEKSRLLSDRFSAERPKGSFSTLEIQRTEQGDSAMYLCASSSDRGSGNTIYFGEGSWLTVV.

This clonotype appeared many times. The chain uses TRBV12-3 or TRBV12-4 and TRBJ2-7; possibly TRBD1 or TRBD2 for D (7 bases each). The CDR3 is 14 residues long. Trimming took 6 bases from V and 4 from J, leaving 16 bases between them. The DNA of the CDR3 is TGTGCCAGCAGAGGGGGGGACAGTCGGTACGAGCAGTACTTC. Protein sequence: CASRGGDSRYEQYF.

This clonotype was seen at least ten times. The rearrangement links TRBV12-3 or TRBV12-4 to TRBJ2-1, with no clear D. V lost 6 bases and J 8 bases, leaving 5 bases between the germline ends. The CDR3 covers 10 residues. CDR3 region: CASSVDEQFF. CDR3 in DNA: TGTGCCAGCAGCGTAGATGAGCAGTTCTTC.

This clonotype was seen repeatedly, ten times or more. The chain links TRBV20-1 to TRBJ2-7; D remains ambiguous. The germline V and J ends were trimmed by 5 bases and 2 bases, with 4 bases remaining between them. In germline, CDR1 is DFQATT, CDR2 SNEGSKA (reference sequence). The CDR3 sequence is 10 residues long. In DNA, the CDR3 is TGCAGTGCTTTAGCCTACGAGCAGTACTTC. Its protein product is CSALAYEQYF.

As to this clonotype: A much larger clone differs from this one at a single base, so this may be a read error. This chain links TRBV6-5 with TRBJ2-7; the match to TRBD2 covers 11 bases. Germline loops: CDR1 MNHEY, CDR2 SVGAGI. The CDR3 has 16 amino acids. CDR3 nucleotide sequence: TGTGCCAACAGTTACTCTACACTAGCGGGAGCGGGCGAGCAGTACTTC. Translating gives CANSYSTLAGAGEQYF.

As to this clonotype: This may be a read error, as it is one base from a much larger clone. In DNA form, the CDR3 reads TGTGCCAGCAGCTTAGGGACTACCCCCACCGGGGAGCTGTTTTTT. Its protein is CASSLGTTPTGELFF. The genes are TRBV11-2 and TRBJ2-2; TRBD2 might be the D (6 bases). V shed 1 base and J shed 4 bases, with 10 bases lying between them. This CDR3 is built from 15 residues. Per the germline V gene, CDR1 is SGHAT and CDR2 is FQNNGV.

About this clonotype: A much larger clone is a single base away; this may be a read error. This chain links TRBV6-6 with TRBJ2-3, with 13 bases aligning to TRBD2. This CDR3 spans 20 amino acids. Unmatched junction bases numbered 19, after V lost 4 bases and J lost 6 bases. Germline V gives CDR1 MNHNY, CDR2 SVGAGI (reference sequence). The CDR3 reads CASSSPRDRAWTSGSDTQYF. CDR3 nucleotide sequence: TGTGCCAGCAGTTCCCCCCGAGACAGGGCTTGGACTAGCGGGAGCGATACGCAGTATTTT.